Listed here are 29 T cell receptor beta chains from one sample, sequenced in a study of Graves' ophthalmopathy and Graves' hyperthyroidism (dated by TCRdb to the late 2010s). Sequencer: Illumina HiSeq 2000. TCR beta CDR3 regions were amplified from RNA transcripts for repertoire sequencing. HTBI primers and the Qiagen OneStep RT-PCR kit were used in a first-round RT-PCR, which was followed by a second-round multiplex PCR, size selection and purification. The public sequencing data were trimmed at Q25 with fastp and processed into clonotypes with MiXCR by TCRdb, which kept only in-frame beta chains. Each CDR3 protein gets just one entry, which takes the most common genes and DNA from the rows behind it. The sample profile shows approximately 150,000 distinct CDR3 sequences; around 40% of them were found once. The ten largest make up roughly 9% of the sample. Specimen: peripheral blood. These receptor sequences come from a man under 40 with Graves' ophthalmopathy. Donor details come from another sample of the same person, matched by shared clones.

This clonotype occurred many times. The gene calls are TRBV19 and TRBJ2-7; 9 bases are shared with TRBD2. The CDR3 totals 20 residues. With 4 bases clipped from V and 3 bases from J, the junction kept 22 bases outside the gene matches. The germline CDR1 and CDR2 sequences are LNHDA and SQIVND (reference sequence). For the CDR3, the DNA is TGTGCCAGTAGTAGGCCCTCCGGGGGGGCCTTGGAGACTAGCGGCTACGAGCAGTACTTC. Amino acid sequence: CASSRPSGGALETSGYEQYF.

The table lists this clonotype with many counts. V gene TRBV6-5 combines with J gene TRBJ2-5; no clear D. CDR1 and CDR2 from the germline V gene are MNHEY and SVGAGI. V was pared by 2 bases and J by 5 bases, with 18 bases between. This CDR3 is built from 16 residues. The CDR3 sequence: CASSYVELAARETQYF. The CDR3 DNA reads as TGTGCCAGCAGTTACGTGGAGCTCGCCGCCCGGGAGACCCAGTACTTC.

Points on this clonotype: At one of its ends the junction is not consistent with the germline gene, which may arise from a read error. The genes are TRBV7-2 and TRBJ1-2; D remains ambiguous. This CDR3 spans 11 amino acids. Germline CDR1 and CDR2: SGHTA and FQGNSA. The CDR3 sequence: CASSLYSFLLF. The CDR3 DNA sequence: TGTGCCAGCAGCTTATACAGCTTTCTCCTCTTC. The whole variable domain, remainder taken from reference TRBV7-2 and TRBJ1-2, is GAGVSQSPSNKVTEKGKDVELRCDPISGHTALYWYRQSLGQGLEFLIYFQGNSAPDKSGLPSDRFSAERTGGSVSTLTIQRTQQEDSAVYLCASSLYSFLLFGSGTRLTVV.

There are a few counts of this clonotype. V gene TRBV5-1 combines with J gene TRBJ2-7, with 7 bases fitting TRBD1. This CDR3 region has 13 residues. The V gene's germline CDR1 is SGHRS and CDR2 YFSETQ. Unmatched junction bases numbered 4, after V lost 2 bases and J lost 5 bases. DNA for the CDR3: TGCGCCAGCAGCTTTGGACAGGCCAACGAGCAGTACTTC. It translates to CASSFGQANEQYF.

This clonotype was seen at least ten times. The chain recombines TRBV28 with TRBJ1-5; D uncertain. The CDR3 totals 11 residues. Trimming stripped 6 bases from V and 4 bases from J, with 4 bases between. Germline V gives CDR1 MDHEN, CDR2 SYDVKM. The CDR3 nucleotides are TGTGCCAGCAGACGGAATCAGCCCCAGCATTTT. As protein: CASRRNQPQHF. The complete variable domain, with remaining parts taken from reference TRBV28 and TRBJ1-5, reads DVKVTQSSRYLVKRTGEKVFLECVQDMDHENMFWYRQDPGLGLRLIYFSYDVKMKEKGDIPEGYSVSREKKERFSLILESASTNQTSMYLCASRRNQPQHFGDGTRLSIL.

The rearrangement links TRBV6-1 to TRBJ2-7, with TRBD2 matching 8 bases. From germline, CDR1 is MNHNS and CDR2 SASEGT. V trimming: 6 bases; J trimming: 1 base; junction bases outside the gene matches: 8. The CDR3 is 15 residues long. The chain's CDR3 is CASRASGSSSYEQYF. For the CDR3, the DNA is TGTGCCAGCAGAGCGAGCGGGAGTAGTTCCTACGAGCAGTACTTC.

This clonotype was found many times. The genes are TRBV12-3 or TRBV12-4 and TRBJ1-1; tentative D call: TRBD1 (6 bases). The CDR3 covers 16 residues. The V end was cut by 6 bases, the J end by 4 bases, with 21 bases between. CDR3 loop: CASRITPLGTSTEAFF. DNA for the CDR3: TGTGCCAGCAGGATTACCCCCTTAGGGACAAGCACTGAAGCTTTCTTT.

This clonotype was counted at least ten times. The rearrangement joins TRBV7-2 to TRBJ1-3; perhaps TRBD1 as D (5 bases). CDR3 length equals 14 residues. Deletions cut 5 bases from V and 4 bases from J, with 12 bases between. The germline CDR1 and CDR2 sequences are SGHTA and FQGNSA. The CDR3 sequence: CASSRGGYGNTIYF. The DNA of the CDR3 is TGTGCCAGCAGCCGGGGGGGGTACGGAAACACCATATATTTT.

This chain links TRBV28 with TRBJ1-2, with 7 bases aligning to TRBD1. Germline-derived CDR1 and CDR2 are MDHEN and SYDVKM. V dropped 8 bases and J dropped 7; count of bases not matched to a gene: 19. CDR3 length: 16 amino acids. The CDR3 is CASHQGTVSSKAGYTF. CDR3 DNA: TGTGCCAGCCATCAAGGGACAGTCTCTTCCAAGGCTGGCTACACCTTC.

This clonotype was seen ten or more times. The chain links TRBV3-1 to TRBJ1-1; 8 bases align to TRBD1. The J segment lost 4 bases and the V segment lost 4 bases, leaving 2 bases of the junction unmatched. CDR3 length equals 13 residues. CDR1 and CDR2 from the germline V gene are LGHDT and YNNKEL (reference sequence). CDR3 sequence reads: CASSPDRGTEAFF. CDR3 nucleotides: TGTGCCAGCAGCCCTGACAGGGGCACTGAAGCTTTCTTT.

This clonotype was counted a few times. V and J are TRBV28 and TRBJ2-7; a weak D match, TRBD2 (8 bases). With 5 bases removed from V and 4 bases from J, the gap between germline ends came to 15 bases. The CDR3 covers 14 residues. Germline V lookup: CDR1 MDHEN, CDR2 SYDVKM. Here the CDR3 reads CASSIAGQIYEQYF. The CDR3 DNA reads as TGTGCCAGCAGTATAGCGGGACAGATATACGAGCAGTACTTC.

The rearrangement uses TRBV7-8 and TRBJ2-2, with D perhaps assigned TRBD1 or TRBD2 (5 bases each). Germline loops: CDR1 SGHVS, CDR2 FQNEAQ. V lost 1 base, J lost 5 bases, and 11 bases lay in between. CDR3 length: 15 amino acids. CDR3 protein: CASSLVGVWTGELFF. Here the CDR3 DNA reads TGTGCCAGCAGCTTAGTGGGGGTCTGGACCGGGGAGCTGTTTTTT.

J is TRBJ1-2 and V is TRBV27, with 10 bases that match TRBD1. The CDR3 extends over 16 amino acids. V lost 3 bases, J lost 5 bases, and 9 bases stayed unmatched. The germline V gene has CDR1 MNHEY and CDR2 SMNVEV (reference sequence). The CDR3 region is CASSFRDRGGWYGYTF. CDR3 in DNA: TGTGCCAGCAGTTTCCGGGACAGGGGAGGTTGGTATGGCTACACCTTC.

V is TRBV12-3 or TRBV12-4 and J is TRBJ1-1, with a weak D call TRBD1 (5 bases). The CDR3 loop spans 13 amino acids. Trimming pared 6 bases from V and 8 bases from J, leaving 16 bases between. The DNA for the CDR3 is TGTGCCAGCAGGGGGGGAACAGGTATAGAAGCTTTCTTT. Protein: CASRGGTGIEAFF.

This clonotype occurred many times. The rearrangement links TRBV12-3 or TRBV12-4 to TRBJ1-2; D perhaps matches TRBD1 (5 bases). This CDR3 is 15 amino acids long. V gave up 5 bases and J gave up 7 bases, with 20 bases separating them. This CDR3 reads CASSTPSRDLGGYTF. CDR3 nucleotides: TGTGCCAGCAGTACCCCGAGCCGGGACCTGGGTGGCTACACCTTC.

The chain combines TRBV24-1 with TRBJ1-2; D is unresolved. In germline, CDR1 is KGHDR, CDR2 SFDVKD. Trimming took 2 bases from V and 2 from J, leaving 5 bases between them. This CDR3 is built from 13 residues. The DNA for the CDR3 is TGTGCCACCAGTGATTACCAGAACTATGGCTACACCTTC. This encodes CATSDYQNYGYTF.

This clonotype has just one count. The V and J genes are TRBV27 and TRBJ2-5, with D uncertain. This CDR3 is built from 15 residues. Germline lookup yields CDR1 MNHEY and CDR2 SMNVEV (reference sequence). With 6 bases removed from V and 2 bases from J, the gap between germline ends came to 16 bases. CDR3 in DNA: TGTGCCAGCAGACTATCCGTAGCTGTTCAAGAGACCCAGTACTTC. Translated: CASRLSVAVQETQYF.

This clonotype was seen ten or more times. This rearrangement joins TRBV6-4 to TRBJ2-2; 8 nucleotides align to TRBD1. The CDR3 length is 15 residues. V lost 5 bases and J lost 3; bases outside the gene matches: 5. Germline values: CDR1 MRHNA, CDR2 SNTAGT. The CDR3 protein is CASSPKTGDTGELFF. CDR3 DNA sequence: TGTGCCAGCAGTCCCAAGACAGGGGACACCGGGGAGCTGTTTTTT.

This clonotype appeared many times. The conserved phenylalanine or tryptophan normally closing the CDR3 is absent here, so this likely arose from a read error. The DNA is omitted, as the CDR3 cannot be located on it reliably, and the CDR3 follows TCRdb's listing. This chain uses TRBV11-2 with TRBJ1-1; the D segment call TRBD1 is taken from the table without a DNA check. The germline gives CDR1 SGHAT, CDR2 FQNNGV. The length of the CDR3 is 12 amino acids, counting both ends. The CDR3 sequence is CASSTDAGTGRL.

The chain combines TRBV12-3 or TRBV12-4 with TRBJ1-1; maybe TRBD1 (5 bases). V was shortened by 4 bases and J by 7 bases, with 28 bases between the two germline ends. The CDR3 has 18 amino acids. Here the CDR3 reads CASSWGDRRIERDGEAFF. The CDR3 nucleotides read TGTGCCAGCAGTTGGGGGGACCGGAGGATAGAGCGTGATGGTGAAGCTTTCTTT.

Points on this clonotype: Mismatch with germline at one junction end may stem from a read error. V is TRBV24-1 and J is TRBJ2-5; either TRBD1 or TRBD2 may fit D (8 bases each). Germline loops: CDR1 KGHDR, CDR2 SFDVKD. The CDR3 is 18 amino acids. The CDR3 loop reads CASSDGGAGGQGGETQYF. In DNA form, the CDR3 reads TGTGCCAGCAGTGACGGGGGGGCAGGGGGCCAGGGTGGAGAGACCCAGTACTTC.

V is TRBV6-2 or TRBV6-3 and J is TRBJ1-5; D not certain. V dropped 4 bases and J dropped 4 bases, with 11 bases sitting between them. CDR3 size: 14 residues. Germline-derived CDR1 and CDR2 are MNHEY and SVGEGT. CDR3: CASSWTDPNQPQHF. The CDR3 DNA sequence: TGTGCCAGCAGTTGGACGGATCCTAATCAGCCCCAGCATTTT.

V usage is TRBV12-3 or TRBV12-4 and J usage is TRBJ1-2; D unclear. V was clipped by 1 base and J by 6 bases, with 9 bases between them. CDR3 size: 13 residues. The CDR3 DNA follows: TGTGCCAGCAGTTTAGAAGGGTACCATGGCTACACCTTC. Amino acids: CASSLEGYHGYTF.

The sample holds many counts of this clonotype. The chain carries TRBV12-3 or TRBV12-4 and TRBJ2-7; D ambiguous. CDR3 size: 14 residues. The V gene lost 1 base and the J gene lost 1 base, with 8 bases spanning the gap. In nucleotides, the CDR3 is TGTGCCAGCAGTTTAGGGCCCACTTCCTACGAGCAGTACTTC. The encoded protein is CASSLGPTSYEQYF.

The table lists this clonotype with many counts. The chain uses TRBV12-3 or TRBV12-4 and TRBJ2-7, with a tentative D call TRBD1 (6 bases). Trimming stripped 7 bases from V and 5 bases from J, with 18 bases between. CDR3 length: 14 amino acids. CDR3 residues: CASTLGGSANEQYF. CDR3 in DNA: TGTGCCAGCACCCTAGGGGGATCGGCCAACGAGCAGTACTTC.

V gene TRBV6-5 combines with J gene TRBJ1-6; unclear D gene. The CDR3 is made up of 16 amino acids. The V and J ends lost 0 bases and 3 bases respectively, with 9 bases between them. Germline V lookup: CDR1 MNHEY, CDR2 SVGAGI. The CDR3, as DNA: TGTGCCAGCAGTTACTCAAACCCCGACTATAATTCACCCCTCCACTTT. Protein: CASSYSNPDYNSPLHF.

This clonotype was found many times. The chain is built from TRBV19 and TRBJ1-5, with D possibly being TRBD1 (6 bases). Trimming removed 7 bases at V and 3 bases at J, with 16 bases between. This CDR3 region has 15 residues. The germline V gene has CDR1 LNHDA and CDR2 SQIVND (reference sequence). In nucleotides, the CDR3 is TGTGCCAGTAACGGGGGGGCTCCCCTCAATCAGCCCCAGCATTTT. Protein sequence: CASNGGAPLNQPQHF. Using reference TRBV19 and TRBJ1-5 for the parts outside the CDR3, the full variable domain is DGGITQSPKYLFRKEGQNVTLSCEQNLNHDAMYWYRQDPGQGLRLIYYSQIVNDFQKGDIAEGYSVSREKKESFPLTVTSAQKNPTAFYLCASNGGAPLNQPQHFGDGTRLSIL.

The chain links TRBV29-1 to TRBJ2-5; TRBD2 might be the D (6 bases). Germline values: CDR1 SQVTM, CDR2 ANQGSEA. Trimming stripped 0 bases from V and 6 bases from J, with 17 bases between. The CDR3 runs to 15 residues. CDR3: CSVEDLAPGRKTQYF. The CDR3 DNA is TGCAGCGTTGAAGATCTAGCTCCCGGGAGAAAGACCCAGTACTTC.

This clonotype occurred many times. This rearrangement joins TRBV9 to TRBJ1-6; possible D gene TRBD1, 5 bases. Germline values: CDR1 SGDLS, CDR2 YYNGEE. The CDR3 totals 13 residues. Trimming pared 0 bases from V and 9 bases from J, leaving 7 bases between. CDR3 protein: CASSVVQGSPLHF. CDR3 bases: TGTGCCAGCAGCGTAGTCCAGGGTTCACCCCTCCACTTT.